These 17 T cell receptor beta chains share one sample of origin, sequenced in a study of T cell responses to AZD1222 COVID-19 vaccine. Method: immunoSEQ multiplex PCR; TCRdb's copy keeps in-frame clones and lacks some. The sample yields over 90,000 clones, around nine tenths seen once. Sequencing was performed on peripheral blood, taken on day 0 of AZD1222 vaccination. The receptors originated from an adult in good health.

CDR3 amino acids: CASSTTGSDQPQHF. Here the CDR3 DNA reads TGTGCCAGCAGCACCACAGGGTCGGATCAGCCCCAGCATTTT. This chain joins TRBV7-9 and TRBJ1-5; D might be TRBD1 (6 bases). Trimming removed 5 bases at V and 5 bases at J, with 13 bases between. The CDR3 is made up of 14 amino acids. Germline CDR1 reads SEHNR; CDR2 reads FQNEAQ (reference sequence). Filled out from reference TRBV7-9 and TRBJ1-5, the complete variable domain reads DTGVSQNPRHKITKRGQNVTFRCDPISEHNRLYWYRQTLGQGPEFLTYFQNEAQLEKSRLLSDRFSAERPKGSFSTLEIQRTEQGDSAMYLCASSTTGSDQPQHFGDGTRLSIL.

V usage is TRBV5-4 and J usage is TRBJ1-1; tentatively, D is TRBD1 (6 bases). The length of the CDR3 is 13 residues. Germline V gene data show CDR1 as SGHNT and CDR2 as YYREEE (reference sequence). V shed 2 bases and J shed 4 bases, with 9 bases lying between them. The CDR3 loop reads CASSFEGGTEAFF. The DNA for the CDR3 is TGTGCCAGCAGCTTTGAGGGGGGCACTGAAGCTTTCTTT.

This clone was seen only once. This chain links TRBV6-2 or TRBV6-3 with TRBJ2-7; D tentatively reads TRBD1 or TRBD2 (5 bases each). CDR3 size: 15 residues. V was pared by 3 bases and J by 0 bases, with 12 bases between. Germline V gene lookup returns CDR1 MNHEY and CDR2 SVGEGT. The CDR3 bases are TGTGCCAGCAGTTATAACGCAGGGAGCTCCTACGAGCAGTACTTC. Translation gives CASSYNAGSSYEQYF.

V gene TRBV29-1 combines with J gene TRBJ2-7; D ambiguous. V shed 7 bases and J shed 1 base, with 11 bases lying between them. Germline lookup yields CDR1 SQVTM and CDR2 ANQGSEA. The CDR3 has 12 amino acids. CDR3 residues: CSASGGSYEQYF. DNA of the CDR3: TGCAGCGCCTCGGGCGGATCCTACGAGCAGTACTTC.

The chain carries TRBV6-5 and TRBJ2-7, with D possibly being TRBD1 or TRBD2 (5 bases each). Germline loops: CDR1 MNHEY, CDR2 SVGAGI. The CDR3 totals 14 residues. Trimming cost V 7 bases and J 0 bases, with 13 bases left between them. CDR3 in amino acids: CASNPRGASYEQYF. For the CDR3, the DNA is TGTGCCAGCAACCCGAGAGGGGCCTCCTACGAGCAGTACTTC.

This rearrangement joins TRBV14 to TRBJ1-6; D ambiguous. Between the trimmed V and J ends, which lost 7 bases and 5 bases, there was a span of 12 bases. CDR1 and CDR2 (germline): SGHDN, FVKESK. The CDR3 runs to 14 residues. This CDR3 is CASNWAGNNSPLHF. Here the CDR3 DNA reads TGTGCCAGCAACTGGGCCGGGAATAATTCACCCCTCCACTTT.

The chain couples TRBV13 to TRBJ2-1, with 10 bases that match TRBD2. CDR1 is PRHDT and CDR2 is FYEKMQ in the germline V gene (reference sequence). J lost 2 bases, V lost 1 base, and 5 bases had no gene match. CDR3 length: 17 residues. CDR3 nucleotides: TGTGCCAGCAGCTTAGAGGAGCGGGGGGGCCCCTACAATGAGCAGTTCTTC. Its protein is CASSLEERGGPYNEQFF.

V usage is TRBV10-3 and J usage is TRBJ1-1, with D unclear. Trimming removed 4 bases from V and 7 bases from J, with 13 bases in between. The CDR3 totals 13 residues. Germline CDR1 reads ENHRY; CDR2 reads SYGVKD. The CDR3 sequence: CAISGGDGGEAFF. The CDR3 bases are TGTGCCATCAGTGGAGGAGACGGTGGTGAAGCTTTCTTT.

The V and J genes are TRBV7-2 and TRBJ2-5; TRBD1 aligns across 8 bases. Germline values: CDR1 SGHTA, CDR2 FQGNSA. The CDR3 has 16 residues. V trimming: 0 bases; J trimming: 5 bases; junction bases outside the gene matches: 8. The CDR3 region is CASSLAVPTGVETQYF. CDR3 coding DNA: TGTGCCAGCAGCTTAGCAGTCCCGACAGGGGTGGAGACCCAGTACTTC.

The rearrangement joins TRBV28 to TRBJ1-5; 9 nucleotides align to TRBD1. V shed 6 bases, J shed 5 bases, and the junction held 8 bases outside the gene matches. Per germline, CDR1 MDHEN and CDR2 SYDVKM. The CDR3 spans 15 residues. The CDR3 loop is CASSARGQGYQPQHF. CDR3 sequence (DNA): TGTGCCAGCAGCGCTCGGGGACAGGGTTATCAGCCCCAGCATTTT.

The rearrangement uses TRBV3-1 (or the pseudogene TRBV3-2) and TRBJ2-7, with 9 bases matching TRBD1. CDR3 length equals 14 residues. Germline assignment: CDR1 LGHDT and CDR2 YNNKEL (reference sequence). V was clipped by 1 base and J by 4 bases; unmatched bases: 2. CDR3 DNA: TGTGCCAGCAGCCAAGCCGGGACAGGGTACGAGCAGTACTTC. This translates into CASSQAGTGYEQYF.

This sequence joins TRBV3-1 (or the pseudogene TRBV3-2) and TRBJ2-1; 9 bases align to TRBD2. V shed 6 bases and J 7 bases; nucleotides not matched to a gene: 7. This CDR3 has 14 amino acids. Germline lookup yields CDR1 LGHDT and CDR2 YNNKEL (reference sequence). The CDR3: CASRPSGTRNEQFF. CDR3 bases: TGTGCCAGCAGGCCTAGCGGGACAAGGAATGAGCAGTTCTTC.

The chain couples TRBV24-1 to TRBJ1-2; 7 positions match TRBD1. Trimming removed 3 bases from V and 8 bases from J; junction bases left unmatched: 5. CDR3 size: 13 residues. Germline CDR1 is KGHDR and CDR2 is SFDVKD. As DNA, the CDR3 is TGTGCCACCAGTGATCTTACAGGGGTCGGCTACACCTTC. Its protein is CATSDLTGVGYTF.

This chain connects TRBV28 to TRBJ1-5, with 7 bases aligning to TRBD1. CDR1 is MDHEN and CDR2 is SYDVKM in the germline V gene. The CDR3 spans 13 residues. Unmatched junction bases numbered 5, after V lost 10 bases and J lost 2 bases. CDR3 in amino acids: CATNDRGNQPQHF. For the CDR3, the DNA is TGTGCCACCAACGACAGGGGCAATCAGCCCCAGCATTTT.

This clone was seen once. V gene TRBV27 combines with J gene TRBJ1-2, with TRBD1 as a possible D gene (6 bases). This CDR3 region has 13 residues. Germline loops: CDR1 MNHEY, CDR2 SMNVEV (reference sequence). V lost 5 bases, J lost 8 bases, and 15 bases lay in between. The CDR3 spells CASSTGAGRGYTF. CDR3 DNA: TGTGCCAGCAGTACGGGGGCAGGTCGGGGCTACACCTTC.

This clone was found once. The chain employs TRBV2 and TRBJ1-1; TRBD1 matches 9 bases. The V and J ends lost 6 bases and 3 bases, in that order; junction bases with no gene match: 5. The CDR3 totals 14 residues. Looked up from germline, CDR1 is SNHLY and CDR2 is FYNNEI. The CDR3 nucleotides are TGTGCCAGCAGAACAGGGGGCGTGGACACTGAAGCTTTCTTT. Protein sequence: CASRTGGVDTEAFF.

The chain employs TRBV27 and TRBJ2-7; unclear D gene. Trimming cost V 6 bases and J 2 bases, with 17 bases left between them. CDR1 and CDR2 from the germline V gene are MNHEY and SMNVEV (reference sequence). CDR3 length: 15 amino acids. The CDR3 spells CASRPRYLGAYEQYF. The CDR3 nucleotides read TGTGCCAGCAGGCCTCGCTACCTTGGGGCCTACGAGCAGTACTTC.